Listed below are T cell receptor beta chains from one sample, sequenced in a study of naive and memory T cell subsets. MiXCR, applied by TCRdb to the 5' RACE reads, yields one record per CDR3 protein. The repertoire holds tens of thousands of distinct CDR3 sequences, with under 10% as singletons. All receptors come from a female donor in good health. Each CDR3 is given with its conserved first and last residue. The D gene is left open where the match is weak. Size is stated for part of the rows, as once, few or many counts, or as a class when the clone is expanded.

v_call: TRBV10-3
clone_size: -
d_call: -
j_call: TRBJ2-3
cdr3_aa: CAISGSRGASDTQYF
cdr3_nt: TGTGCCATCAGCGGCAGTCGGGGGGCTTCAGATACGCAGTATTTT

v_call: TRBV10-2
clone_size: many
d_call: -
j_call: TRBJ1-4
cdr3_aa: CASRPGGKAYEKLFF
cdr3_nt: TGCGCCAGCAGGCCCGGCGGGAAAGCCTATGAAAAACTGTTTTTT

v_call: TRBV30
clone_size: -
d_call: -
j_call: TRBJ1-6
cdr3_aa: CAWSPDRTSSYNSPLHF
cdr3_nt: TGTGCCTGGAGTCCAGACAGAACCAGCTCCTATAATTCACCCCTCCACTTT

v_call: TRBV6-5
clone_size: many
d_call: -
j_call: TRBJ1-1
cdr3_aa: CASSYYSDPAGRTEAFF
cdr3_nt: TGTGCCAGCAGTTACTATTCCGATCCTGCGGGTCGCACTGAAGCTTTCTTT

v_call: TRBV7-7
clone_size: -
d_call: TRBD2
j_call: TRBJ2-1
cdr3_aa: CASSSRPGLAGTNEQFF
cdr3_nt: TGTGCTAGCAGCTCTCGACCGGGACTAGCGGGGACAAATGAGCAGTTCTTC

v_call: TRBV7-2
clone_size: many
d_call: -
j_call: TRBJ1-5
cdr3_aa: CASSPSSYFNQPQHF
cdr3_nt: TGTGCCAGCAGCCCTTCTTCATATTTCAATCAGCCCCAGCATTTT

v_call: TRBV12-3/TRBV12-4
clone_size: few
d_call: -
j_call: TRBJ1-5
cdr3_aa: CASRRTLQGPSNQPQHF
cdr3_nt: TGTGCCAGCAGACGCACCCTACAGGGCCCTAGCAATCAGCCCCAGCATTTT

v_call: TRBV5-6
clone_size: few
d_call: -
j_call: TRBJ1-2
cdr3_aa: CASSLGRGLPGYTF
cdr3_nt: TGTGCCAGCAGCTTGGGCAGGGGCCTACCTGGCTACACCTTC

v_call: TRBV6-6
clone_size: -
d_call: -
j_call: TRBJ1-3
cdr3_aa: CASSYRQVGNTIYF
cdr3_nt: TGTGCCAGCAGTTACCGACAGGTTGGAAACACCATATATTTT

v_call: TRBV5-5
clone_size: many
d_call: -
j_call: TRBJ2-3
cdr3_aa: CASSQGPPTRDTQYF
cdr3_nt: TGTGCCAGCAGCCAAGGACCGCCAACTCGGGATACGCAGTATTTT

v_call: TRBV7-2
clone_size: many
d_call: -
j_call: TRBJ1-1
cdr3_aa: CASSLGGISGAFF
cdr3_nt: TGTGCCAGCAGCTTAGGAGGGATTAGCGGGGCTTTCTTT

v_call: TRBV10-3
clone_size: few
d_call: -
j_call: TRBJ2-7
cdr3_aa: CAISEGGYYEQYF
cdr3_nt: TGTGCCATCAGTGAAGGGGGGTACTACGAGCAGTACTTC

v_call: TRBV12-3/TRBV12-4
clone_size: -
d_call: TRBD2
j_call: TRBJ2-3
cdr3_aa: CASSVTSGGTDTQYF
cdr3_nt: TGTGCCAGCAGTGTAACTAGCGGGGGCACAGATACGCAGTATTTT

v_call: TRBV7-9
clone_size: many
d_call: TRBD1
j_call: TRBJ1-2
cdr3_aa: CASSRGQGAYGYTF
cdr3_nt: TGTGCCAGCAGCCGGGGACAGGGTGCCTATGGCTACACCTTC

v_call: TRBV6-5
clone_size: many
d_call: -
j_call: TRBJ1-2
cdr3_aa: CASSYSPGSGYTF
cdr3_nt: TGTGCCAGCAGTTACTCCCCTGGGTCCGGCTACACCTTC

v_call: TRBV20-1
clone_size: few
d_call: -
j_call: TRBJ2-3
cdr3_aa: CSPPALVGPDTQYF
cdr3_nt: TGCAGTCCCCCGGCCCTAGTAGGGCCAGATACGCAGTATTTT

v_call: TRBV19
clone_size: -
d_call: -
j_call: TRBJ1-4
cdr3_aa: CASSIEGGFPRGEKLFF
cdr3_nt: TGTGCCAGTAGTATTGAGGGGGGGTTCCCCCGCGGTGAAAAACTGTTTTTT

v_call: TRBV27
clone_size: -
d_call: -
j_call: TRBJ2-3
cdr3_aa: CASSPGRTDTQYF
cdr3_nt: TGTGCCAGCAGTCCGGGCCGAACAGATACGCAGTATTTT

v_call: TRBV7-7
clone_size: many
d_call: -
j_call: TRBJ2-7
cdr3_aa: CASSSTAGVEQYF
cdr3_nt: TGTGCTAGCAGCTCGACGGCAGGAGTCGAGCAGTACTTC

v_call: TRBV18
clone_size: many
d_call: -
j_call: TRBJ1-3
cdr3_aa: CASSPDSNGNTIYF
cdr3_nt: TGTGCCAGCTCACCGGACAGCAATGGAAACACCATATATTTT

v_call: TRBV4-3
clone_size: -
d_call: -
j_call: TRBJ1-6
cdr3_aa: CASSQDRGREGSPLHF
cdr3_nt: TGCGCCAGCAGCCAAGACCGGGGCAGGGAAGGATCACCCCTCCACTTT

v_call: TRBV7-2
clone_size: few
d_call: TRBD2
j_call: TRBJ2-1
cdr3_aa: CASSLERGLYNEQFF
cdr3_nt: TGTGCCAGCAGCCTGGAGCGGGGGCTTTACAATGAGCAGTTCTTC

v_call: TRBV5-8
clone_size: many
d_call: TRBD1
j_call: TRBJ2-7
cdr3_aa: CASRTTGALYF
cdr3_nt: TGTGCCAGCAGGACGACAGGGGCGCTTTACTTC

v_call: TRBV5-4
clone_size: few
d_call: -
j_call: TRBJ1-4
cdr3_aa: CASSLIGEKLFF
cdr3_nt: TGTGCCAGCAGCTTGATTGGTGAAAAACTGTTTTTT

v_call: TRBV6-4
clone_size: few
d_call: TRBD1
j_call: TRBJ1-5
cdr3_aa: CASSVDRGGNQPQHF
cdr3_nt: TGTGCCAGCAGTGTTGACAGGGGTGGCAATCAGCCCCAGCATTTT

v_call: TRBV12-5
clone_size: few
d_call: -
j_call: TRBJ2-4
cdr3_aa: CASGFAGTVDAIQYF
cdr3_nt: TGTGCTAGTGGTTTCGCCGGGACCGTTGATGCAATTCAGTACTTC

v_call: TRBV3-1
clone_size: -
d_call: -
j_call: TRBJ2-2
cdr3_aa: CASSQVRRELFF
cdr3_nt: TGTGCCAGCAGCCAAGTCCGGCGGGAGCTGTTTTTT